The 22 T cell receptor beta chains below come from one sample, sequenced in a study of blood T cells in healthy people across ages. A second PCR, run for about 6 to 11 cycles, used a sample-barcoded 5' primer plus a J-beta primer mix. MiXCR, run by TCRdb on the 5' RACE reads, gives a single entry per CDR3 protein. The sample has some 1.1 million distinct CDR3 sequences; about two fifths are singletons. Sequencing was performed on blood. All receptors derive from a man between 18 and 35 years old in good health.

The chain recombines TRBV2 with TRBJ1-4; D remains unclear. Trimming left V 1 base short and J 6 bases short, with 12 bases between. The CDR3 has 15 residues. Germline V gives CDR1 SNHLY, CDR2 FYNNEI. CDR3 DNA: TGTGCCAGCAGTGAAGAAAGGAAGGGTGATGAAAAACTGTTTTTT. It encodes CASSEERKGDEKLFF. Full variable domain (missing parts from reference TRBV2 and TRBJ1-4): EPEVTQTPSHQVTQMGQEVILRCVPISNHLYFYWYRQILGQKVEFLVSFYNNEISEKSEIFDDQFSVERPDGSNFTLKIRSTKLEDSAMYFCASSEERKGDEKLFFGSGTQLSVL.

This clonotype was seen more than once but under ten times. The chain links TRBV20-1 to TRBJ1-6; D uncertain. The CDR3 totals 16 residues. CDR1 and CDR2 from the germline V gene are DFQATT and SNEGSKA (reference sequence). The V gene lost 1 base and the J gene lost 0 bases, with 10 bases spanning the gap. DNA for the CDR3: TGCAGTGCTAGAGGGAGTTCGAGCTCCTATAATTCACCCCTCCACTTT. Amino acids: CSARGSSSSYNSPLHF.

The CDR3 DNA follows: TGTGCCAGCAGCATCACAGGGGGCCCTGGCTACACCTTC. Translating it yields CASSITGGPGYTF. The chain has TRBV7-2 and TRBJ1-2, with 9 bases lining up with TRBD1. Trimming took 5 bases from V and 7 from J; bases not matched to a gene: 5. The germline V gene encodes CDR1 SGHTA and CDR2 FQGNSA. The length of the CDR3 is 13 residues.

J is TRBJ1-5 and V is TRBV6-1, with D perhaps matching TRBD1 (6 bases). This CDR3 is built from 15 residues. CDR1 is MNHNS and CDR2 is SASEGT in the germline V gene. Trimming left V 8 bases short and J 2 bases short, with 16 bases between. CDR3 coding DNA: TGTGCCAGCGCGTTCGGGGCAGGGGGCAATCAGCCCCAGCATTTT. Protein product: CASAFGAGGNQPQHF.

This clonotype turned up a few times. This rearrangement joins TRBV29-1 to TRBJ1-4; TRBD1 is a possible D gene (6 bases). V lost 6 bases and J lost 4, with 9 bases in between. The CDR3 is made up of 12 amino acids. Germline loops: CDR1 SQVTM, CDR2 ANQGSEA. The CDR3 DNA reads TGCAGCGTGGGGGCCGGTAATGAAAAACTGTTTTTT. It translates to CSVGAGNEKLFF.

V gene TRBV6-2 or TRBV6-3 combines with J gene TRBJ2-5, with D possibly TRBD2 on 5 matching bases. This CDR3 is 16 amino acids long. Trimming cost V 0 bases and J 0 bases, with 11 bases left between them. Germline-derived CDR1 and CDR2 are MNHEY and SVGEGT. The CDR3 DNA reads as TGTGCCAGCAGTTACTCGACTACCCCGTACCAAGAGACCCAGTACTTC. Protein sequence: CASSYSTTPYQETQYF.

This chain uses TRBV29-1 with TRBJ1-2; D is undetermined. The CDR3 totals 11 residues. With 7 bases removed from V and 4 bases from J, the gap between germline ends came to 10 bases. The germline V gene has CDR1 SQVTM and CDR2 ANQGSEA. The CDR3 region has the DNA TGCAGCGCCAAGGACGGCTATGGCTACACCTTC. Translating gives CSAKDGYGYTF.

This clonotype was counted a few times. The chain uses TRBV20-1 and TRBJ2-5, with 12 bases identical to TRBD2. The CDR3 has 16 residues. Germline CDR1 and CDR2: DFQATT and SNEGSKA (reference sequence). Unmatched junction bases numbered 3, after V lost 0 bases and J lost 1 base. The DNA of the CDR3 is TGCAGTGCTAGAGATCCGACTAGCGGGGGCCAAGAGACCCAGTACTTC. Translating gives CSARDPTSGGQETQYF.

This clonotype was detected only a few times. The V call is TRBV2, the J call TRBJ2-3; possibly TRBD1 for D (6 bases). V lost 10 bases and J lost 4, with 15 bases in between. Germline V lookup: CDR1 SNHLY, CDR2 FYNNEI. This CDR3 is built from 13 residues. This chain's CDR3 is CAITKGDPDTQYF. The CDR3 DNA sequence: TGTGCCATCACGAAGGGGGACCCAGATACGCAGTATTTT.

This clonotype was detected ten times or more. This sequence joins TRBV5-1 and TRBJ1-2; no definite D call. CDR1 is SGHRS and CDR2 is YFSETQ in the germline V gene. This CDR3 has 13 amino acids. V was shortened by 2 bases and J by 6 bases, with 11 bases between the two germline ends. DNA for the CDR3: TGCGCCAGCAGCTTCGACATCGCCCATGGCTACACCTTC. Its translation: CASSFDIAHGYTF. Filled out from reference TRBV5-1 and TRBJ1-2, the complete variable domain reads KAGVTQTPRYLIKTRGQQVTLSCSPISGHRSVSWYQQTPGQGLQFLFEYFSETQRNKGNFPGRFSGRQFSNSRSEMNVSTLELGDSALYLCASSFDIAHGYTFGSGTRLTVV.

This clonotype occurred a few times. The chain is built from TRBV9 and TRBJ1-2, with D perhaps matching TRBD1 (5 bases). This CDR3 comprises 14 residues. The V and J ends lost 2 bases and 3 bases respectively, with 11 bases between them. Germline CDR1 is SGDLS and CDR2 is YYNGEE. CDR3 sequence (DNA): TGTGCCAGCAGCGTGGGGCCGGGGGACTATGGCTACACCTTC. It translates to CASSVGPGDYGYTF.

The rearrangement uses TRBV6-2 or TRBV6-3 and TRBJ1-1, with 11 bases identical to TRBD1. Trimming removed 6 bases from V and 5 bases from J; junction bases left unmatched: 11. The CDR3 covers 16 residues. Germline values: CDR1 MNHEY, CDR2 SVGEGT. The DNA of the CDR3 is TGTGCCAGCAGCTATGACGGACAGGGGGCGACGACTGAAGCTTTCTTT. Its protein product is CASSYDGQGATTEAFF.

This sequence joins TRBV7-9 and TRBJ2-4; no clear D gene. Trimming took off 1 base at V and 0 bases at J, with 4 bases between the two ends. The CDR3 loop spans 14 amino acids. CDR1 and CDR2 (germline): SEHNR, FQNEAQ (reference sequence). CDR3 in amino acids: CASSLVTAKNIQYF. The CDR3 DNA is TGTGCCAGCAGCTTAGTGACAGCCAAAAACATTCAGTACTTC.

This clonotype occurred a few times. The chain has TRBV4-1 and TRBJ1-1, with a weak D call TRBD1 (5 bases). The CDR3 loop spans 14 amino acids. Germline CDR1 MGHRA, CDR2 YSYEKL. The ends were cut back, 2 bases at V and 6 bases at J, with 13 bases in the middle. The CDR3 DNA sequence: TGCGCCAGCAGCCAAAACAGCCGGGGGGCTGAAGCTTTCTTT. Translation: CASSQNSRGAEAFF.

The table lists this clonotype with many counts. The chain carries TRBV7-9 and TRBJ1-2, with 7 bases fitting TRBD1. The CDR3 covers 13 residues. V shed 5 bases and J 3 bases; nucleotides not matched to a gene: 3. The germline V gene has CDR1 SEHNR and CDR2 FQNEAQ (reference sequence). Here the CDR3 DNA reads TGTGCCAGCAGCCAAGGACAGGACTATGGCTACACCTTC. Amino acids: CASSQGQDYGYTF.

The chain has TRBV9 and TRBJ2-3; D unclear. The germline gives CDR1 SGDLS, CDR2 YYNGEE. The CDR3 covers 15 residues. Trimming removed 6 bases from V and 0 bases from J, with 14 bases in between. CDR3 amino acids: CASTYTFSSTDTQYF. The CDR3 coding sequence is TGTGCCAGCACGTACACCTTCTCTAGCACAGATACGCAGTATTTT.

The chain links TRBV11-1 to TRBJ2-3; D is perhaps TRBD2 (6 bases). This CDR3 region has 14 residues. Germline lookup yields CDR1 SGHAT and CDR2 FQDESV (reference sequence). V was pared by 5 bases and J by 4 bases, with 13 bases between. The CDR3 here is CASSRQPSADTQYF. The DNA of the CDR3 is TGTGCCAGCAGCCGGCAGCCTAGCGCAGATACGCAGTATTTT.

The table lists this clonotype with a count of one. The chain uses TRBV15 and TRBJ1-5; 8 bases are a match to TRBD1. The CDR3 is 17 amino acids. Per germline, CDR1 LNHNV and CDR2 YYDKDF (reference sequence). With 5 bases clipped from V and 0 bases from J, the junction kept 9 bases outside the gene matches. CDR3 sequence reads: CATSAPGTGLSNQPQHF. The CDR3 region has the DNA TGTGCCACCAGCGCCCCCGGGACAGGTCTTAGCAATCAGCCCCAGCATTTT.

The chain uses TRBV7-3 and TRBJ2-1; 8 bases are shared with TRBD2. CDR1 and CDR2 from the germline V gene are SGHTA and FQGTGA. The CDR3 sequence is 14 residues long. Trimming cost V 5 bases and J 7 bases; bases outside gene matches: 7. DNA of the CDR3: TGTGCCAGCAGCCCCGGGGGGGCCCTAAATGAGCAGTTCTTC. This codes for CASSPGGALNEQFF.

This clonotype appeared a few times. J is TRBJ2-7 and V is TRBV30, with D uncertain. CDR1 is GTSNPN, CDR2 SVGIG, per germline (reference sequence). The CDR3 is made up of 11 amino acids. Deletions cut 5 bases from V and 3 bases from J, with 8 bases between. DNA for the CDR3: TGTGCCTGGGGCCGCAACTACGAGCAGTACTTC. This translates into CAWGRNYEQYF.

This clonotype was recorded many times. V gene TRBV10-3 combines with J gene TRBJ2-1, with 7 bases matching TRBD1. Trimming cost V 3 bases and J 0 bases; bases outside gene matches: 2. CDR1 and CDR2 from the germline V gene are ENHRY and SYGVKD. The CDR3 has 15 residues. The CDR3 DNA reads as TGTGCCATCAGTGACCGGGACAGCTCCTACAATGAGCAGTTCTTC. It yields the protein CAISDRDSSYNEQFF.

This clonotype was detected only a few times. The J gene is TRBJ2-7, the V gene TRBV4-2, with 10 positions matching TRBD1. Trimming took 0 bases from V and 3 from J; bases not matched to a gene: 5. The CDR3 loop spans 16 amino acids. CDR1 LGHNA and CDR2 YNFKEQ come from the germline V gene. The CDR3 sequence is CASSQDGWTGGYEQYF. The CDR3 bases are TGTGCCAGCAGCCAAGATGGTTGGACAGGGGGCTACGAGCAGTACTTC.